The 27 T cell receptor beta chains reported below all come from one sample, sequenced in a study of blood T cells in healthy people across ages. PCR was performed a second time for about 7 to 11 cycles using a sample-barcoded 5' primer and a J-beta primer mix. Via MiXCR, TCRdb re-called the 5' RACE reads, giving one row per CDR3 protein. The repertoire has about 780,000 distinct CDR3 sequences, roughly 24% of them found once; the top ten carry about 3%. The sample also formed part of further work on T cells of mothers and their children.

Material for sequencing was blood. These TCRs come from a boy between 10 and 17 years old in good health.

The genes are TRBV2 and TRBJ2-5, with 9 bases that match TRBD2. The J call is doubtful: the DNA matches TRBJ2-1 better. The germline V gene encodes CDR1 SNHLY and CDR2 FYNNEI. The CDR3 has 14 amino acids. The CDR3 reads CASRERLAANEQFF. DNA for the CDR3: TGTGCCAGTAGGGAGCGACTAGCGGCGAATGAGCAGTTCTTC.

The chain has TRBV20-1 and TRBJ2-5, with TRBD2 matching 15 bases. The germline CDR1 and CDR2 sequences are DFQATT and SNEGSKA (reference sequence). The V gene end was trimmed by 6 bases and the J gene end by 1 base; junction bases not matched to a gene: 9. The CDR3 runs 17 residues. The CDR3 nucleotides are TGCAGTGCACCTCCGGGACTAGCGGGGGGCCTCCAAGAGACCCAGTACTTC. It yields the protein CSAPPGLAGGLQETQYF.

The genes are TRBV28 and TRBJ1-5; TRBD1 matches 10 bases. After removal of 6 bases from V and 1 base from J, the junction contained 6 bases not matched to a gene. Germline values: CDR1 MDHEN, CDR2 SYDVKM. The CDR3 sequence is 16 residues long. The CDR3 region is CASRTGGVASNQPQHF. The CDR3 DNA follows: TGTGCCAGCAGGACAGGGGGCGTGGCGAGCAATCAGCCCCAGCATTTT.

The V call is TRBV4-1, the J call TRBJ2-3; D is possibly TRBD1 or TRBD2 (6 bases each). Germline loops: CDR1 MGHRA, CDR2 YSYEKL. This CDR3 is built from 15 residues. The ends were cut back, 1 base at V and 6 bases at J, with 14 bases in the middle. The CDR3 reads CASSQGGATRDTQYF. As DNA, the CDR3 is TGCGCCAGCAGCCAAGGGGGGGCTACCAGGGATACGCAGTATTTT.

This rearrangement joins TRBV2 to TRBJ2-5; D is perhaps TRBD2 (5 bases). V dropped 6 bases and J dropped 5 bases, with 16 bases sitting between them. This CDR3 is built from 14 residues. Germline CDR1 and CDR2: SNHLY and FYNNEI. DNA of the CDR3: TGTGCCAGCAGACAAGACGGACGAGGGGAGACCCAGTACTTC. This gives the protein CASRQDGRGETQYF.

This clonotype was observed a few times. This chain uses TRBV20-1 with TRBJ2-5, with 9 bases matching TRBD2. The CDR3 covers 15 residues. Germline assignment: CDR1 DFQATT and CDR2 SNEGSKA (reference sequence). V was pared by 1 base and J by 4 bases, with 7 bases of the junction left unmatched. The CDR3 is CSARAPAGGIETQYF. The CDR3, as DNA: TGCAGTGCTAGAGCACCAGCGGGGGGTATAGAGACCCAGTACTTC.

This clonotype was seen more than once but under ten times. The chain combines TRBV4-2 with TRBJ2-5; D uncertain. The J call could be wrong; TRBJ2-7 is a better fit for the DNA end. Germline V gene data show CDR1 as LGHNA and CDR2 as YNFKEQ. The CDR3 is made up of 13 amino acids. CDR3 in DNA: TGTGCCAGCAGCCAAGATCTCCCAGACGAGCAGTACTTC. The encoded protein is CASSQDLPDEQYF.

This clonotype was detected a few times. In DNA, the CDR3 is TGTGCTAGTGGTTTGCCCCGACGGGGGTCAGATACGCAGTATTTT. Amino acid sequence: CASGLPRRGSDTQYF. This chain links TRBV12-5 with TRBJ2-3; possibly TRBD2 for D (6 bases). The germline CDR1 and CDR2 sequences are LGHNT and FRNRAP. Trimming removed 2 bases from V and 4 bases from J, with 13 bases in between. This CDR3 spans 15 amino acids.

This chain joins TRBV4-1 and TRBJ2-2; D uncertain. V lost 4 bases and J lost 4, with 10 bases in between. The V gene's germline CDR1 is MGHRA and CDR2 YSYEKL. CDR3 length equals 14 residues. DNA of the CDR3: TGCGCCAGCAGCCCCAGCCCCTCCACCGGGGAGCTGTTTTTT. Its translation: CASSPSPSTGELFF.

The CDR3 sequence: CASGLGPRATTEAFF. The CDR3 region has the DNA TGTGCTAGTGGTTTGGGCCCGCGGGCGACCACTGAAGCTTTCTTT. This chain joins TRBV12-5 and TRBJ1-1; D is unresolved. V was cut by 1 base and J by 4 bases, with 13 bases left in between. The CDR3 loop spans 15 amino acids. Germline V gene lookup returns CDR1 LGHNT and CDR2 FRNRAP.

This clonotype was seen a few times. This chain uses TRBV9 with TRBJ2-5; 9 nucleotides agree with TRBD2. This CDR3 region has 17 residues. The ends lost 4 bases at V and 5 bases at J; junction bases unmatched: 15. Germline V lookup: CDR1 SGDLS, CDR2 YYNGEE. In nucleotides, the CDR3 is TGTGCCAGCAGCCCCACTGGTAGCGGGAGCTCTGGGGAGACCCAGTACTTC. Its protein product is CASSPTGSGSSGETQYF.

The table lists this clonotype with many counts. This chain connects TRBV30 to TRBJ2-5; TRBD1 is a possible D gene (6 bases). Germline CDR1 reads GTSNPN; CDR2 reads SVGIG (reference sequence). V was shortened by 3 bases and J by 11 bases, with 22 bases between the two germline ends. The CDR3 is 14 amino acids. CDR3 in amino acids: CAWRGSGTHFEQYF. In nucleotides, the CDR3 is TGTGCCTGGAGGGGGTCCGGGACACACTTTGAGCAGTACTTC.

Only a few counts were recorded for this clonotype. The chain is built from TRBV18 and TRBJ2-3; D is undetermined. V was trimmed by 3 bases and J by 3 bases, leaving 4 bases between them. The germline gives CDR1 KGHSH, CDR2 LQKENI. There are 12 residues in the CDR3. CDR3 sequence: CASSPMTDTQYF. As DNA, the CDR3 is TGTGCCAGCTCACCGATGACAGATACGCAGTATTTT.

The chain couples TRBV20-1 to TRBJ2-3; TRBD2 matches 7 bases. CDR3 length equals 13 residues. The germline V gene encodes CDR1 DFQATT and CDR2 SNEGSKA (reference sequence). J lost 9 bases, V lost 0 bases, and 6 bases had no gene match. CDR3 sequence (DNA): TGCAGTGCTAGAGATGGGGGAGGGAGGACGCAGTATTTT. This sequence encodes CSARDGGGRTQYF.

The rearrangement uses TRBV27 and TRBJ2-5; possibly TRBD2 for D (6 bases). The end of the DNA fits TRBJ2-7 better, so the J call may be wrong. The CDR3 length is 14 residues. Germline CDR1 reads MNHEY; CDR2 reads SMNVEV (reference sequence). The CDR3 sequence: CASSLKEGFGEQYF. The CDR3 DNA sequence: TGTGCCAGCAGTTTAAAGGAGGGTTTCGGCGAGCAGTACTTC.

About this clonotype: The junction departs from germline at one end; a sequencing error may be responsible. The CDR3 region has the DNA TGTGCCAGCACCCACCGAGGGGCGAGAGATACGCAGTATTTC. Protein product: CASTHRGARDTQYF. The chain couples TRBV12-3 or TRBV12-4 to TRBJ2-3; the D gene could be TRBD1 or TRBD2 (5 bases each). The CDR3 extends over 14 amino acids.

CDR3 in amino acids: CSADGGTGEGPYEQYF. The CDR3 DNA follows: TGCAGCGCCGATGGCGGGACAGGGGAAGGACCCTACGAGCAGTACTTC. The gene calls are TRBV29-1 and TRBJ2-7, with TRBD1 identical over 10 bases. Germline-derived CDR1 and CDR2 are SQVTM and ANQGSEA. The trim removed 7 bases at V and 2 bases at J, leaving 14 bases unmatched. This CDR3 contains 16 residues.

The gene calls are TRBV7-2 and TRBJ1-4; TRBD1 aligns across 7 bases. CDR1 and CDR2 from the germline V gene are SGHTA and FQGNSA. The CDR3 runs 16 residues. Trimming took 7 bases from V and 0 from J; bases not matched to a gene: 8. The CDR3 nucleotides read TGTGCCAGCACCCTATCCGGGACAGCAACTAATGAAAAACTGTTTTTT. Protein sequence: CASTLSGTATNEKLFF.

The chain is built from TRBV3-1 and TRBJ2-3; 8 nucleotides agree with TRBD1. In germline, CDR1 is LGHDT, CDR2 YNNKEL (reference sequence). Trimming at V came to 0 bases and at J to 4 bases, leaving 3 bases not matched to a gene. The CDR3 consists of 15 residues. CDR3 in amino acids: CASSQEPQGADTQYF. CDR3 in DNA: TGTGCCAGCAGCCAAGAGCCACAGGGGGCAGATACGCAGTATTTT.

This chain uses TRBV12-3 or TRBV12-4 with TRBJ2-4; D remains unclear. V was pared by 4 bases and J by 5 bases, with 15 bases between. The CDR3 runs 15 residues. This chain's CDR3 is CASSYVYFSQNIQYF. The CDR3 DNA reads TGTGCCAGCAGTTACGTGTATTTTAGCCAAAACATTCAGTACTTC.

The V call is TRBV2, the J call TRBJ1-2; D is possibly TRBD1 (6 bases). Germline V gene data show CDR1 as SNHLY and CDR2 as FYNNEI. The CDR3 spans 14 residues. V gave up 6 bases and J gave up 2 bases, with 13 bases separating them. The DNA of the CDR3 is TGTGCCAGCAGCTGGGACAATTCGAACTATGGCTACACCTTC. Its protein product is CASSWDNSNYGYTF.

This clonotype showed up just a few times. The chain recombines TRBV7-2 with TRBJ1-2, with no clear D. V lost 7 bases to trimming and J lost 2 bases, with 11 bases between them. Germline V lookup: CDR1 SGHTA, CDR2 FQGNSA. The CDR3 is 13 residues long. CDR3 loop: CASTFPENYGYTF. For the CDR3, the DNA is TGTGCCAGCACCTTCCCGGAGAACTATGGCTACACCTTC.

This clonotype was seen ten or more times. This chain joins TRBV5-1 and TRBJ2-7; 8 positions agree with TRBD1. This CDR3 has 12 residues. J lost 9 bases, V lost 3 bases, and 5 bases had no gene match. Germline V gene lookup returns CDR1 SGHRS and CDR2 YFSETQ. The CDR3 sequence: CASSWTGPPQYF. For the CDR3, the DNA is TGCGCCAGCAGCTGGACAGGGCCCCCGCAGTACTTC.

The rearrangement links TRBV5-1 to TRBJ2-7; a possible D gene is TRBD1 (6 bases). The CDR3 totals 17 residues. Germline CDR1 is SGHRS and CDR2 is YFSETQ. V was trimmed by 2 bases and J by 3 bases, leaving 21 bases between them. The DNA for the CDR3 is TGCGCCAGCAGCTTTGTACTTAGGGGGAGCGATCTCTACGAGCAGTACTTC. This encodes CASSFVLRGSDLYEQYF.

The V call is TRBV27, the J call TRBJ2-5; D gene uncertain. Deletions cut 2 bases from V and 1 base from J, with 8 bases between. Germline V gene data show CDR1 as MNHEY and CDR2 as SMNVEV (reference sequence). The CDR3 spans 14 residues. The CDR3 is CASSLLGPQETQYF. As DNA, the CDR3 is TGTGCCAGCAGTTTACTAGGCCCCCAAGAGACCCAGTACTTC.

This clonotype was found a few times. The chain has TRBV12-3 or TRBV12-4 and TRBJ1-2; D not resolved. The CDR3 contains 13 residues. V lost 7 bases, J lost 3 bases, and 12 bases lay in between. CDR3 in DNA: TGTGCCAGCACCCTCACAGTGGACTATGGCTACACCTTC. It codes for CASTLTVDYGYTF.

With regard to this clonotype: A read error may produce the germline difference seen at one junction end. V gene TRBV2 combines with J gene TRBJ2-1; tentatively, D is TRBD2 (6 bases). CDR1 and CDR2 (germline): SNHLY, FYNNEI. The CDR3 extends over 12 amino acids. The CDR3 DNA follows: TGTGCCAGCAGGCACGAGGGGAGGAGCTGGGTCTTC. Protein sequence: CASRHEGRSWVF.